These 21 T cell receptor beta chains originate from one sample sequenced in a study of tissue T cells after allogeneic stem cell transplantation. Sequencing used immunoSEQ multiplex PCR; TCRdb keeps in-frame clones, though not all of them. The profile shows 45,000 to 50,000 clones, around 70% of them singletons. Sequences were obtained from sorted cells pooled from one or two spleens. These receptor sequences come from a pool of C57BL/6 mice in good health.

Worth noting for this clone: Germline and genes: mouse. The read terminates 1 residue ahead of where the CDR3 ends, so the germline J gene completes it. The rearrangement joins TRBV20 to TRBJ2-3; 9 nucleotides align to TRBD1. CDR1 is GFQATS, CDR2 STVNSAI, per germline. V lost 6 bases, J lost 6 bases, and 7 bases stayed unmatched. CDR3 length: 13 amino acids. CDR3 bases read: TGTGGTGCGGGACAGGGAGGATGGGAAACGCTGTAT. Its translation is CGAGQGGWETLY. The CDR3, in full, reads CGAGQGGWETLYF.

This clone was seen only a few times. All gene names here are mouse names. The CDR3 end is not reached by the read, which stops 1 residue before it; the germline J gene fills it in. The chain recombines TRBV31 with TRBJ2-7, with a tentative D call TRBD1 (5 bases). V dropped 0 bases and J dropped 4 bases, with 7 bases sitting between them. Germline V CDR1 and CDR2: GKSSPN, SITVG. The CDR3 is 12 amino acids. CDR3 DNA (partial): TGTGCCTGGAGTCTTCCAGGGTATGAACAGTAC. Translated: CAWSLPGYEQY. The whole CDR3 region reads CAWSLPGYEQYF.

This clone was observed a single time. The genes are named according to mouse. The CDR3 goes on 1 residue after the read ends, and that part is filled in from the germline J gene. The chain joins TRBV13-1 to TRBJ1-2; weak D call: TRBD1 (6 bases). Germline values: CDR1 NSHNY, CDR2 SYGAGN. V lost 4 bases and J 0 bases, leaving 7 bases between the germline ends. The CDR3 runs to 13 residues. The CDR3 loop reads CASSRQANSDYTF. CDR3 DNA, as far as it was read: TGTGCCAGCAGTAGACAGGCAAACTCCGACTACACC.

In the case of this clone: Each gene name is a mouse one. With the read ending 1 residue before the CDR3 end, the germline J gene is used to fill in that end. The chain is built from TRBV19 and TRBJ1-3, with D maybe TRBD1 (5 bases). Germline V gene sequence: CDR1 FNHDT, CDR2 SITEND (reference sequence). Trimming shortened V by 2 bases and J by 2 bases, and 11 bases separated the two germline ends. The CDR3 spans 15 residues. The chain's CDR3 is CASSMNVRAGNTLYF. The CDR3 bases that were read are TGTGCCAGCAGTATGAACGTCAGGGCTGGAAATACGCTCTAT.

A word on this clone: Gene names are mouse gene names. The read is 1 residue too short to cover the CDR3 end, so that end is filled in from the germline J gene. The chain recombines TRBV15 with TRBJ2-5; D possibly corresponds to TRBD1 (6 bases). The CDR3 totals 13 residues. Germline-derived CDR1 and CDR2 are SGHND and FRSKSL. The ends were cut back, 6 bases at V and 2 bases at J, with 9 bases in the middle. The CDR3 sequence is CASSRDIQDTQYF. The sequenced part of the CDR3 DNA is TGTGCCAGCAGCCGGGACATCCAAGACACCCAGTAC.

This clone was seen once. Gene names and germline match the mouse. With the read ending 1 residue before the CDR3 end, the germline J gene is used to fill in that end. The rearrangement uses TRBV19 and TRBJ2-4; 7 nucleotides match TRBD2. The CDR3 spans 13 residues. Germline CDR1 reads FNHDT; CDR2 reads SITEND (reference sequence). V was pared by 4 bases and J by 3 bases, with 2 bases of the junction left unmatched. The CDR3 is CASSLTGQNTLYF. The CDR3 DNA, read in part, is TGTGCCAGCAGTCTGACTGGGCAAAACACCTTGTAC.

Comment on this clone: Here the gene names and germline are mouse. The missing CDR3 end, 1 residue past where the read stops, is filled in from the germline J gene. V and J are TRBV4 and TRBJ1-2; no clear D gene. This CDR3 is built from 14 residues. V was clipped by 4 bases and J by 0 bases, with 9 bases between them. Germline CDR1 LGHDT, CDR2 YNNKQL (reference sequence). The CDR3 loop reads CASSSHTANSDYTF. The DNA read from the CDR3 is TGTGCCAGCAGCTCCCACACTGCAAACTCCGACTACACC.

Regarding this clone: Gene names and germline match the mouse. The CDR3 is CASSRSGDETLYF. CDR3 DNA (partial): TGTGCCAGCTCTCGGTCAGGGGACGAAACGCTGTAT. This chain uses TRBV12-1 with TRBJ2-3; D is perhaps TRBD1 (6 bases). The CDR3 end lies 1 residue beyond the end of the read and is filled in from the germline J gene. The CDR3 spans 13 residues. Trimming stripped 2 bases from V and 6 bases from J, with 11 bases between. From germline, CDR1 is SGHSN and CDR2 HYEKVE.

As for this clone: Gene names are mouse gene names. Coverage ceases 1 residue before the CDR3 finishes, and the germline J gene fills in the end. This chain uses TRBV2 with TRBJ2-5; D remains unclear. V was pared by 0 bases and J by 2 bases, with 6 bases between. CDR1 and CDR2 (germline): LGHNA, YSYQKL. The CDR3 has 14 amino acids. The covered CDR3 bases are TGTGCCAGCAGCCAAGAGAGGATCCAAGACACCCAGTAC. Protein: CASSQERIQDTQY. The complete CDR3 reads CASSQERIQDTQYF.

As concerns this clone: Genes and germline come from the mouse. The read is 1 residue too short to cover the CDR3 end, so that end is filled in from the germline J gene. The genes are TRBV19 and TRBJ1-6; TRBD1 might be the D (5 bases). TRBJ1-6 carries the ORF label, with uncertain function. Trimming took off 2 bases at V and 3 bases at J, with 6 bases between the two ends. CDR1 and CDR2 from the germline V gene are FNHDT and SITEND (reference sequence). The CDR3 has 14 residues. CDR3 DNA, as far as it was read: TGTGCCAGCAGTATGGGGGGCTATAATTCGCCCCTCTAC. This codes for CASSMGGYNSPLY. The CDR3 as a whole reads CASSMGGYNSPLYF.

About this clone: The gene names given are mouse names. The read ends 1 residue early relative to the CDR3; the germline J gene fills the gap. The J gene is TRBJ2-5, the V gene TRBV26; tentatively, D is TRBD2 (5 bases). This CDR3 has 13 residues. Germline CDR1 reads KGHPV; CDR2 reads FQNQEV (reference sequence). Trimming removed 8 bases at V and 0 bases at J, with 9 bases between. The sequenced part of the CDR3 DNA is TGTGCCAGCCTTGGGGTTAACCAAGACACCCAGTAC. This sequence encodes CASLGVNQDTQY. The complete CDR3 reads CASLGVNQDTQYF.

About this clone: Each gene name is a mouse one. The read ends 1 residue early relative to the CDR3; the germline J gene fills the gap. This sequence joins TRBV31 and TRBJ2-7; TRBD2 aligns across 13 bases. The CDR3 is 12 amino acids. CDR1 GKSSPN and CDR2 SITVG come from the germline V gene. The J segment lost 6 bases and the V segment lost 5 bases, leaving 1 base of the junction unmatched. The CDR3 DNA, read in part, is TGTGCCTGGGGGACTGGGGGGGTTGAACAGTAC. The encoded protein is CAWGTGGVEQY. The CDR3 reads in full as CAWGTGGVEQYF. Supplemented by reference TRBV31 and TRBJ2-7, the full variable domain reads AQTIHQWPVAEIKAVGSPLSLGCTIKGKSSPNLYWYWQATGGTLQQLFYSITVGQVESVVQLNLSASRPKDDQFILSTEKLLLSHSGFYLCAWGTGGVEQYFGPGTRLTVL.

Remarks on this clone: Mouse gene names and germline throughout. The read comes to an end 1 residue before the CDR3 does, leaving the germline J gene to fill in the end. The chain recombines TRBV2 with TRBJ2-5; TRBD2 matches 10 bases. This CDR3 is built from 16 residues. The V gene end was trimmed by 0 bases and the J gene end by 3 bases; junction bases not matched to a gene: 3. CDR1 LGHNA and CDR2 YSYQKL come from the germline V gene. The covered CDR3 bases are TGTGCCAGCAGCCAAGAGAGACTGGGGGGTCAAGACACCCAGTAC. Protein: CASSQERLGGQDTQY. The CDR3, in full, reads CASSQERLGGQDTQYF.

With regard to this clone: The genes are named according to mouse. The read comes to an end 1 residue before the CDR3 does, leaving the germline J gene to fill in the end. This sequence joins TRBV19 and TRBJ2-3; D perhaps matches TRBD1 (6 bases). CDR3 length: 15 residues. Germline V gene sequence: CDR1 FNHDT, CDR2 SITEND (reference sequence). Trimming removed 5 bases at V and 1 base at J, with 14 bases between. Here the CDR3 reads CASSPLDRGAETLYF. CDR3 DNA (partial): TGTGCCAGCAGCCCCCTGGACAGAGGTGCAGAAACGCTGTAT.

In its sample, this clone was seen a few times. The germline and genes are mouse ones. Read coverage stops 1 residue before the CDR3 terminus; the germline J gene supplies the remainder. V usage is TRBV19 and J usage is TRBJ1-4, with 10 nucleotides matching TRBD1. The CDR3 spans 13 residues. Germline V gene sequence: CDR1 FNHDT, CDR2 SITEND (reference sequence). J lost 6 bases, V lost 5 bases, and 1 base had no gene match. CDR3 DNA (partial): TGTGCCAGCAGGGACAGGGGGTACGAAAGATTATTT. Encoded protein: CASRDRGYERLF. The complete CDR3 protein is CASRDRGYERLFF.

Comments on this clone: The genes are named according to mouse. The CDR3 end lies 1 residue beyond the end of the read and is filled in from the germline J gene. J is TRBJ1-5 and V is TRBV3, with D maybe TRBD1 (6 bases). Germline CDR1 SNHLY, CDR2 FYNGKV (reference sequence). This CDR3 is 12 amino acids long. Deletions cut 4 bases from V and 7 bases from J, with 8 bases between. CDR3 bases read: TGTGCCAGCAGCTCGGGACAACAGGCTCCGCTT. Protein: CASSSGQQAPL. The full CDR3 reads CASSSGQQAPLF.

Note on this clone: Gene and germline names: mouse. The read falls 1 residue short of the CDR3 end, and the missing part is taken from the germline J gene. This chain links TRBV1 with TRBJ2-5, with D tentatively TRBD1 (5 bases). Germline V gene data show CDR1 as NSQYPW and CDR2 as LRSPGD (reference sequence). The CDR3 covers 15 residues. The V end was cut by 3 bases, the J end by 0 bases, with 10 bases between. The chain's CDR3 is CTCSAPDINQDTQYF. The covered CDR3 bases are TGCACCTGCAGTGCCCCGGACATTAACCAAGACACCCAGTAC.

As for this clone: Gene labels here are mouse ones. The CDR3 here is CASSFLGHGNTEVFF. Partial CDR3 DNA: TGTGCCAGCAGTTTTCTGGGACACGGCAACACAGAAGTCTTC. The chain has TRBV14 and TRBJ1-1; perhaps TRBD1 as D (6 bases). The read comes to an end 1 residue before the CDR3 does, leaving the germline J gene to fill in the end. Trimming cost V 2 bases and J 2 bases, with 13 bases left between them. The CDR3 runs 15 residues. CDR1 is SGHDT and CDR2 is FRDEAV in the germline V gene.

On this clone: Mouse names are used for the genes. Coverage ceases 1 residue before the CDR3 finishes, and the germline J gene fills in the end. The V call is TRBV4, the J call TRBJ2-5; 8 bases align to TRBD1. Per germline, CDR1 LGHDT and CDR2 YNNKQL (reference sequence). V trimming: 5 bases; J trimming: 8 bases; junction bases outside the gene matches: 6. CDR3 length: 13 residues. Incomplete CDR3 DNA: TGTGCCAGCAGCCGGGGACAGGACGGCACCCAGTAC. This translates into CASSRGQDGTQY. The whole CDR3 protein is CASSRGQDGTQYF.

This clone was counted only a few times. Genes here carry mouse names. CDR3 DNA (partial): TGTGCCAGCAGCCAAGGCAGGAGCTCCTATGAACAGTAC. Translation gives CASSQGRSSYEQY. The CDR3, in full, reads CASSQGRSSYEQYF. The rearrangement links TRBV2 to TRBJ2-7, with unresolved D. The sequenced fragment ends 1 residue before the CDR3 boundary, so the rest is inferred from the germline J gene. The germline V gene encodes CDR1 LGHNA and CDR2 YSYQKL. The CDR3 is 14 residues long. Trimming stripped 1 base from V and 0 bases from J, with 7 bases between.

To note about this clone: Mouse gene names apply. The sequenced fragment ends 1 residue before the CDR3 boundary, so the rest is inferred from the germline J gene. The rearrangement links TRBV13-2 to TRBJ2-5, with a tentative D call TRBD1 (6 bases). Trimming took 0 bases from V and 4 from J, leaving 6 bases between them. The CDR3 runs to 13 residues. Germline CDR1 reads NNHNN; CDR2 reads SYGAGS (reference sequence). The sequenced CDR3 bases are TGTGCCAGCGGTGATGGGGACAAAGACACCCAGTAC. Protein product: CASGDGDKDTQY. The entire CDR3 protein reads CASGDGDKDTQYF.